This T cell receptor beta chain is from a study of Ad26.COV2.S vaccination and SARS-CoV-2 variants. Treatment defined: some 20 received Ad26.COV2.S at low or high dose, single or two shots; 5 received placebo; per-sample allocation not given. Sampling was done on day 63 after the first vaccine or placebo injection. Libraries were prepared by immunoSEQ multiplex PCR; TCRdb keeps only in-frame clonotypes and omits some of them. The sample lists about 260,000 clones; 87% were seen once. The sample consisted of peripheral blood, taken in a trial of Ad26.COV2.S vaccine versus placebo. The receptor was isolated from a person aged 18-65 years who received the Ad26.COV2.S COVID-19 vaccine or a placebo.

The CDR3 DNA reads TGTGCCAGCAGTGAAACGGGCAGGGGGCATGACACCATATATTTT. Translated, it gives CASSETGRGHDTIYF. V gene TRBV6-1 combines with J gene TRBJ1-3, with 8 bases fitting TRBD1. Germline CDR1 and CDR2: MNHNS and SASEGT. The CDR3 length is 15 residues. V lost 2 bases to trimming and J lost 8 bases; unmatched junction nucleotides: 8.